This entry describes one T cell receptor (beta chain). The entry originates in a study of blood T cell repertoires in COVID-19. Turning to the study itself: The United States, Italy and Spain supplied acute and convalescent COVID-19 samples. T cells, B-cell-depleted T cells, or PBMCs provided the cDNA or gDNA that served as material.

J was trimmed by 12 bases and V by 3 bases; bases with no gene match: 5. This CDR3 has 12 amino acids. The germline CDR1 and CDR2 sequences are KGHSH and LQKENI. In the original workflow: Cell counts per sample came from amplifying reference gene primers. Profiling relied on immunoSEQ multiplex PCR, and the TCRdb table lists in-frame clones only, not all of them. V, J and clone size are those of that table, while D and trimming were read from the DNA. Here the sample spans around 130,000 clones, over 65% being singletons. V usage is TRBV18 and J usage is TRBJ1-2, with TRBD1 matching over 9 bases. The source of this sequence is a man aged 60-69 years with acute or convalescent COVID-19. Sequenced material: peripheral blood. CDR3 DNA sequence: TGTGCCAGCTCACCGGGACAGGGCGTAGACACCTTC. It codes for CASSPGQGVDTF.